One and the same sample provided the 26 T cell receptor beta chains below, sequenced in a study of blood T cells in healthy people across ages. Through a sample-barcoded 5' primer and a J-beta primer mix, a second PCR was run for about 6 to 11 cycles. One entry per CDR3 protein, called by TCRdb with MiXCR from the 5' RACE reads. The sample has around 2 million distinct CDR3 sequences; about 39% are singletons. The sample was blood. These receptors were collected from a human donor in good health.

Regarding this clonotype: At one end, the junction sequence differs from germline, possibly due to a read error. This chain links TRBV4-3 with TRBJ2-5, with D tentatively TRBD1 (5 bases). This CDR3 is 14 amino acids long. In germline, CDR1 is LGHNA, CDR2 YSLEER. CDR3 region: CANGQTGRQETLYF. CDR3 sequence (DNA): TGCGCCAACGGCCAAACAGGCCGACAAGAGACCCTGTACTTC.

J is TRBJ1-4 and V is TRBV7-9, with 8 bases aligning to TRBD1. Germline CDR1 reads SEHNR; CDR2 reads FQNEAQ (reference sequence). V shed 4 bases and J 3 bases; nucleotides not matched to a gene: 4. The CDR3 runs 15 residues. CDR3 in amino acids: CASSSQGQANEKLFF. The CDR3 DNA reads TGTGCCAGCAGCTCCCAGGGACAGGCTAATGAAAAACTGTTTTTT.

This clonotype came up a few times. The J gene is TRBJ2-5, the V gene TRBV6-5; TRBD1 aligns across 9 bases. The end of the DNA is better explained by TRBJ2-7, so the J call may be wrong. Germline assignment: CDR1 MNHEY and CDR2 SVGAGI. The CDR3 runs 15 residues. The DNA of the CDR3 is TGTGCCAGCAGTTACGGTACAGGGGGCGAATACGAGCAGTACTTC. Translation: CASSYGTGGEYEQYF.

This clonotype appeared a few times. The junction departs from germline at one end; a sequencing error may be responsible. This rearrangement joins TRBV28 to TRBJ2-5, with unresolved D. Germline values: CDR1 MDHEN, CDR2 SYDVKM. The CDR3 runs to 16 residues. The CDR3 sequence: CASSFHTSATQGTQYF. CDR3 sequence (DNA): TGTGCCAGCAGTTTTCATACGAGCGCCACTCAAGGGACCCAGTACTTC.

In its sample, this clonotype was seen a few times. The J gene is TRBJ2-5, the V gene TRBV6-2 or TRBV6-3; 9 nucleotides match TRBD2. Germline trimming cut 8 bases from V and 4 bases from J; bases unmatched to any gene: 5. Germline CDR1 and CDR2: MNHEY and SVGEGT. This CDR3 comprises 13 residues. CDR3 amino acids: CASGRAGGETQYF. The CDR3 DNA is TGTGCCAGCGGTAGAGCGGGGGGAGAGACCCAGTACTTC.

This rearrangement joins TRBV6-1 to TRBJ2-3, with D possibly TRBD2 on 6 matching bases. The CDR3 sequence is 18 residues long. Trimming took off 6 bases at V and 6 bases at J, with 28 bases between the two ends. Germline lookup yields CDR1 MNHNS and CDR2 SASEGT. The CDR3 protein is CASSRTDLAREGEDTQYF. In DNA, the CDR3 is TGTGCCAGCAGCCGAACCGATCTAGCGCGGGAAGGGGAGGATACGCAGTATTTT.

This clonotype appeared a few times. This sequence joins TRBV9 and TRBJ1-2; D may be TRBD1 (6 bases). The CDR3 has 16 amino acids. Germline CDR1 is SGDLS and CDR2 is YYNGEE. Between the trimmed V and J ends, which lost 0 bases and 2 bases, there was a span of 14 bases. CDR3 sequence (DNA): TGTGCCAGCAGCGTAGGCGTCGGTGGACAGAACTATGGCTACACCTTC. As protein: CASSVGVGGQNYGYTF.

Turning to this clonotype: Given a much more abundant clone one base away, this may be a read error. V is TRBV4-3 and J is TRBJ1-2; D is uncertain. This CDR3 has 14 amino acids. CDR1 LGHNA and CDR2 YSLEER come from the germline V gene. The CDR3 sequence: CTSSPGTQLYGYTF. Here the CDR3 DNA reads TGCACCAGCAGTCCAGGTACACAGCTCTATGGCTACACCTTC.

This chain uses TRBV29-1 with TRBJ1-1; a possible D gene is TRBD1 (5 bases). Germline V lookup: CDR1 SQVTM, CDR2 ANQGSEA. This CDR3 comprises 13 residues. The CDR3 loop reads CNVLREIGTEAFF. CDR3 sequence (DNA): TGCAACGTCCTCAGGGAAATCGGAACTGAAGCTTTCTTT.

The chain has TRBV7-6 and TRBJ2-1; tentatively, D is TRBD2 (6 bases). Germline V gene sequence: CDR1 SGHVS, CDR2 FNYEAQ. V gave up 5 bases and J gave up 7 bases, with 18 bases separating them. The CDR3 extends over 15 amino acids. This CDR3 reads CASSLLRDSSNEQFF. In nucleotides, the CDR3 is TGTGCCAGCAGCCTACTCCGGGACTCCTCTAATGAGCAGTTCTTC.

This clonotype turned up a few times. This chain connects TRBV7-2 to TRBJ2-3; 9 positions match TRBD1. The CDR3 runs to 17 residues. Germline trimming cut 4 bases from V and 6 bases from J; bases unmatched to any gene: 14. Germline CDR1 and CDR2: SGHTA and FQGNSA. The CDR3 DNA follows: TGTGCCAGCAGCTCGGTTGGACAGGGGCTAAATTGGGATACGCAGTATTTT. It translates to CASSSVGQGLNWDTQYF. Full variable domain (missing parts from reference TRBV7-2 and TRBJ2-3): GAGVSQSPSNKVTEKGKDVELRCDPISGHTALYWYRQSLGQGLEFLIYFQGNSAPDKSGLPSDRFSAERTGGSVSTLTIQRTQQEDSAVYLCASSSVGQGLNWDTQYFGPGTRLTVL.

This chain uses TRBV12-3 or TRBV12-4 with TRBJ1-5, with no clear D. There are 13 residues in the CDR3. Between the trimmed V and J ends, which lost 3 bases and 7 bases, there was a span of 10 bases. The CDR3 nucleotides read TGTGCCAGCAGTTTCAATCCCTTGCAGCCCCAGCATTTT. Residues: CASSFNPLQPQHF.

This clonotype was seen more than once but under ten times. The J gene is TRBJ1-1, the V gene TRBV20-1, with 8 bases aligning to TRBD1. The CDR3 runs to 13 residues. V was clipped by 8 bases and J by 4 bases; unmatched bases: 9. Germline V lookup: CDR1 DFQATT, CDR2 SNEGSKA (reference sequence). The CDR3 here is CSQRGQEGTEAFF. In nucleotides, the CDR3 is TGCAGTCAGCGGGGACAGGAGGGCACTGAAGCTTTCTTT.

This clonotype has a handful of counts. The rearrangement joins TRBV20-1 to TRBJ1-5; no firm D call. The CDR3 totals 14 residues. The germline gives CDR1 DFQATT, CDR2 SNEGSKA (reference sequence). V was trimmed by 0 bases and J by 6 bases, leaving 12 bases between them. The CDR3 spells CSARDYLAGQPQHF. As DNA, the CDR3 is TGCAGTGCTAGAGATTATTTAGCGGGTCAGCCCCAGCATTTT.

This clonotype was detected only a few times. This sequence joins TRBV6-6 and TRBJ2-1; D unclear. The CDR3 is made up of 13 amino acids. Per germline, CDR1 MNHNY and CDR2 SVGAGI (reference sequence). Trimming removed 2 bases from V and 7 bases from J, with 9 bases in between. CDR3 bases: TGTGCCAGCAGTTACGGTAGTTGGAATGAGCAGTTCTTC. Translated, it gives CASSYGSWNEQFF.

This clonotype was counted a few times. This chain joins TRBV20-1 and TRBJ2-7; 11 nucleotides line up with TRBD2. The ends lost 3 bases at V and 2 bases at J; junction bases unmatched: 3. This CDR3 spans 14 amino acids. Germline V gives CDR1 DFQATT, CDR2 SNEGSKA (reference sequence). As DNA, the CDR3 is TGCAGTGCTAGGGCGACTAGCGGGGCCTACGAGCAGTACTTC. It encodes CSARATSGAYEQYF.

The table lists this clonotype with a few counts. The chain uses TRBV20-1 and TRBJ2-7; 7 nucleotides line up with TRBD1. The germline V gene has CDR1 DFQATT and CDR2 SNEGSKA (reference sequence). The junction had 5 bases not matched to a gene; V was cut back by 0 bases and J by 3 bases. The CDR3 contains 14 residues. CDR3 protein: CSARDTGVGYEQYF. In DNA form, the CDR3 reads TGCAGTGCTAGAGACACAGGGGTGGGCTACGAGCAGTACTTC.

This clonotype was counted a single time. The J gene is TRBJ2-7, the V gene TRBV7-6; TRBD1 aligns across 8 bases. J gave up 2 bases and V 1 base, and 10 bases lay outside the gene matches. Germline V lookup: CDR1 SGHVS, CDR2 FNYEAQ. The CDR3 loop spans 17 amino acids. CDR3 nucleotide sequence: TGTGCCAGCAGCTTAGTGCCCGGACAGGGTGTTCCCTACGAGCAGTACTTC. The encoded protein is CASSLVPGQGVPYEQYF.

Only one count was recorded for this clonotype. This chain uses TRBV5-1 with TRBJ2-5, with 8 nucleotides matching TRBD2. V was clipped by 4 bases and J by 7 bases; unmatched bases: 12. Germline V CDR1 and CDR2: SGHRS, YFSETQ. The CDR3 covers 15 residues. This chain's CDR3 is CASSVTGGGSVTQYF. Here the CDR3 DNA reads TGCGCCAGCAGCGTGACGGGGGGGGGCTCGGTGACCCAGTACTTC.

The chain has TRBV7-9 and TRBJ2-1; tentative D call: TRBD1 (6 bases). Trimming pared 3 bases from V and 8 bases from J, leaving 17 bases between. The germline gives CDR1 SEHNR, CDR2 FQNEAQ (reference sequence). The CDR3 is 15 residues long. DNA for the CDR3: TGTGCCAGCAGCTTCGAACAGGGCCCACCGGATGAGCAGTTCTTC. Translation: CASSFEQGPPDEQFF. Looking up the rest from reference TRBV7-9 and TRBJ2-1 gives the full variable domain: DTGVSQNPRHKITKRGQNVTFRCDPISEHNRLYWYRQTLGQGPEFLTYFQNEAQLEKSRLLSDRFSAERPKGSFSTLEIQRTEQGDSAMYLCASSFEQGPPDEQFFGPGTRLTVL.

The CDR3 DNA reads as TGCAGTGCTAGAGACGGGGCAGGGCTTTTTAACTATGGCTACACCTTC. This codes for CSARDGAGLFNYGYTF. This chain links TRBV20-1 with TRBJ1-2; a possible D gene is TRBD1 (5 bases). The CDR3 spans 16 residues. Trimming stripped 0 bases from V and 1 base from J, with 15 bases between. In germline, CDR1 is DFQATT, CDR2 SNEGSKA (reference sequence).

This clonotype was observed a few times. This chain uses TRBV21-1 with TRBJ2-1; the DNA was not compared with TRBD2, the D call given in the table. TRBV21-1 corresponds to a pseudogene. CDR3 length equals 17 residues. The CDR3 nucleotides are TGTGCCAGCAGCAAGGAGACTAGCGGGGTCCGTGCCAATGAGCAGTTCTTC. As protein: CASSKETSGVRANEQFF.

The chain uses TRBV6-5 and TRBJ1-2; D call uncertain. Germline assignment: CDR1 MNHEY and CDR2 SVGAGI. This CDR3 is 14 amino acids long. V was cut by 0 bases and J by 4 bases, with 9 bases left in between. The CDR3 bases are TGTGCCAGCAGTTACTCGGAGGGCCCCTATGGCTACACCTTC. Protein: CASSYSEGPYGYTF.

This clonotype was detected only a few times. The chain combines TRBV4-1 with TRBJ1-2; 8 bases fit TRBD1. Germline lookup yields CDR1 MGHRA and CDR2 YSYEKL. This CDR3 is 14 amino acids long. Trimming removed 5 bases from V and 4 bases from J; junction bases left unmatched: 6. The CDR3 DNA sequence: TGCGCCAGCAGCGCGGACAGGGCTGGCTATGGCTACACCTTC. Its translation is CASSADRAGYGYTF.

The rearrangement uses TRBV29-1 and TRBJ2-5, with 7 bases matching TRBD1. CDR1 and CDR2 from the germline V gene are SQVTM and ANQGSEA. Trimming removed 6 bases from V and 5 bases from J; junction bases left unmatched: 6. This CDR3 has 12 amino acids. The CDR3 nucleotides are TGCAGCGTGGCTTCGACAGGGGAGACCCAGTACTTC. Translation gives CSVASTGETQYF.

The J gene is TRBJ2-2, the V gene TRBV6-1, with D unresolved. This CDR3 comprises 15 residues. Germline V gene lookup returns CDR1 MNHNS and CDR2 SASEGT. The ends were cut back, 7 bases at V and 1 base at J, with 13 bases in the middle. The CDR3 sequence is CASTEYFLNTGELFF. The DNA for the CDR3 is TGTGCCAGCACGGAATATTTCCTGAACACCGGGGAGCTGTTTTTT.